The T cell receptor beta chain under discussion was sequenced for a study of Tregs in tolerant kidney transplant recipients. Profiled with immunoSEQ multiplex PCR; TCRdb holds only in-frame clones, not every one. Seen here are roughly 20,000 clones, roughly 80% observed once, and the top ten hold roughly 25%. CDR3 size: 16 residues. V shed 4 bases and J shed 6 bases, with 21 bases lying between them. Germline assignment: CDR1 SEHNR and CDR2 FQNEAQ (reference sequence). The nonmyeloablative bone marrow transplants came from related graft donors, with transient mixed chimerism. The specimen comprised CD8+ T cells from blood (PBMCs), sampled 6 months after the transplant. This rearrangement joins TRBV7-9 to TRBJ1-1, with D maybe TRBD1 (5 bases). The TCR was taken from a human patient who received a combined kidney and bone marrow transplant. Some T cells may be transferred from the graft donor. The CDR3 sequence is CASSSLRDSRRAEAFF. The CDR3 nucleotides are TGTGCCAGCAGCTCTCTCCGGGACTCCCGAAGGGCTGAAGCTTTCTTT.